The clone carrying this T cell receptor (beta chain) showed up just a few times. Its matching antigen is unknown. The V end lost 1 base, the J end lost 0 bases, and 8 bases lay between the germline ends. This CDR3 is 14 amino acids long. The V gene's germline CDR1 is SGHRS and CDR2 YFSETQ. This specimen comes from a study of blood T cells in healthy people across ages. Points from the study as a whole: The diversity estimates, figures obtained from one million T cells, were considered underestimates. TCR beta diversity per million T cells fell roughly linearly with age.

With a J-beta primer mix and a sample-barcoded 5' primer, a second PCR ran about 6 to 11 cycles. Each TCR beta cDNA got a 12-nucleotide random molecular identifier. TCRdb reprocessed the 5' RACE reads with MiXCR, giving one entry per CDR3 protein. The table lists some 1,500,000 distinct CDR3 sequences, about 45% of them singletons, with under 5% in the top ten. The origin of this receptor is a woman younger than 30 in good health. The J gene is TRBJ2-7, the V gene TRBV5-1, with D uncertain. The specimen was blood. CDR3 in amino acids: CASSLKDVSYEQYF. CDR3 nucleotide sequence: TGCGCCAGCAGCTTGAAGGACGTCTCCTACGAGCAGTACTTC.